These 22 T cell receptor beta chains were all obtained from the same sample, sequenced in a study of blood T cell repertoires in COVID-19. Some clones are missing from TCRdb's copy, which holds only in-frame ones; the method was immunoSEQ multiplex PCR. The sample has 150,000 to 200,000 clones, 92% seen once. The material sequenced was peripheral blood. These TCRs come from a man between 25 and 39 years old with COVID-19, enrolled during active disease.

J is TRBJ1-1 and V is TRBV4-3, with TRBD1 matching 8 bases. Unmatched junction bases numbered 4, after V lost 7 bases and J lost 6 bases. The CDR3 has 12 amino acids. Germline CDR1 and CDR2: LGHNA and YSLEER. CDR3 region: CASTADRAEAFF. In DNA form, the CDR3 reads TGCGCCAGCACCGCGGACAGGGCTGAAGCTTTCTTT.

This chain connects TRBV5-1 to TRBJ2-3; TRBD2 is a possible D gene (6 bases). The CDR3 is made up of 14 amino acids. The V gene's germline CDR1 is SGHRS and CDR2 YFSETQ. V was shortened by 0 bases and J by 1 base, with 6 bases between the two germline ends. The DNA for the CDR3 is TGCGCCAGCAGCTTGGGGGGGGGCACAGATACGCAGTATTTT. It translates to CASSLGGGTDTQYF. Full variable domain (outside the CDR3, taken from reference TRBV5-1 and TRBJ2-3): KAGVTQTPRYLIKTRGQQVTLSCSPISGHRSVSWYQQTPGQGLQFLFEYFSETQRNKGNFPGRFSGRQFSNSRSEMNVSTLELGDSALYLCASSLGGGTDTQYFGPGTRLTVL.

This clone turned up a few times. The chain carries TRBV29-1 and TRBJ2-7; unclear D gene. Germline CDR1 is SQVTM and CDR2 is ANQGSEA. Trimming shortened V by 0 bases and J by 5 bases, and 11 bases separated the two germline ends. There are 13 residues in the CDR3. CDR3 sequence reads: CSVEEGLTNEQYF. CDR3 DNA: TGCAGCGTTGAAGAGGGCCTAACGAACGAGCAGTACTTC.

The CDR3 DNA reads as TGTGCCAGCAGTCCCGACTTAATCAATGAGCAGTTCTTC. Amino acids: CASSPDLINEQFF. The chain couples TRBV6-2 or TRBV6-3 to TRBJ2-1; D remains unclear. This CDR3 spans 13 amino acids. Germline values: CDR1 MNHEY, CDR2 SVGEGT. V shed 5 bases and J shed 6 bases, with 11 bases lying between them.

The chain combines TRBV7-2 with TRBJ1-5; 7 bases align to TRBD1. This CDR3 comprises 15 residues. Trimming at V came to 5 bases and at J to 1 base, leaving 5 bases not matched to a gene. CDR1 is SGHTA, CDR2 FQGNSA, per germline. CDR3: CASSIQGTSNQPQHF. The CDR3 bases are TGTGCCAGCAGCATACAGGGGACGAGCAATCAGCCCCAGCATTTT.

This sequence joins TRBV27 and TRBJ1-4; D might be TRBD1 (6 bases). Germline CDR1 MNHEY, CDR2 SMNVEV (reference sequence). V gave up 3 bases and J gave up 11 bases, with 16 bases separating them. This CDR3 has 14 residues. In nucleotides, the CDR3 is TGTGCCAGCAGTTTTGGGGGCCCGTTAGGGAAACTGTTTTTT. Its translation: CASSFGGPLGKLFF.

The genes are TRBV29-1 and TRBJ1-6; tentative D call: TRBD1 (5 bases). The CDR3 has 13 amino acids. Germline loops: CDR1 SQVTM, CDR2 ANQGSEA. V was cut by 2 bases and J by 9 bases, with 11 bases left in between. The CDR3 bases are TGCAGCGTTGAACCAGGGATAGGTTCACCCCTCCACTTT. Translating gives CSVEPGIGSPLHF.

This chain uses TRBV7-2 with TRBJ2-5; TRBD1 aligns across 10 bases. This CDR3 comprises 14 residues. Per the germline V gene, CDR1 is SGHTA and CDR2 is FQGNSA. V was pared by 6 bases and J by 5 bases, with 6 bases of the junction left unmatched. The CDR3, as DNA: TGTGCCAGCAGACGACAGGGGGCTGAGGAGACCCAGTACTTC. Translating it yields CASRRQGAEETQYF.

The chain links TRBV4-1 to TRBJ2-3; D gene uncertain. V gave up 4 bases and J gave up 3 bases, with 17 bases separating them. This CDR3 is built from 16 residues. Germline-derived CDR1 and CDR2 are MGHRA and YSYEKL. CDR3: CASSPQSLPETDTQYF. In DNA form, the CDR3 reads TGCGCCAGCAGCCCTCAGTCCCTCCCCGAAACAGATACGCAGTATTTT.

The chain carries TRBV7-2 and TRBJ2-7; no clear D gene. Germline CDR1 and CDR2: SGHTA and FQGNSA. This CDR3 spans 14 amino acids. V lost 7 bases, J lost 2 bases, and 15 bases lay in between. CDR3 sequence reads: CASNPFTSTYEQYF. The CDR3 bases are TGTGCCAGCAACCCGTTCACAAGTACCTACGAGCAGTACTTC.

The J gene is TRBJ2-5, the V gene TRBV24-1, with 7 bases lining up with TRBD2. The CDR3 sequence is 14 residues long. V lost 5 bases, J lost 4 bases, and 6 bases stayed unmatched. Germline CDR1 and CDR2: KGHDR and SFDVKD. The CDR3 DNA sequence: TGTGCCACCAGTGGGAGTTGGGGGGGAGAGACCCAGTACTTC. Its protein is CATSGSWGGETQYF.

This clone has just a few counts. This chain connects TRBV10-3 to TRBJ2-1, with 7 bases that match TRBD2. The CDR3 runs 14 residues. V dropped 6 bases and J dropped 5; count of bases not matched to a gene: 7. Germline CDR1 ENHRY, CDR2 SYGVKD. CDR3 sequence reads: CAISSALADNEQFF. The DNA of the CDR3 is TGTGCCATCAGCTCGGCTCTAGCGGACAATGAGCAGTTCTTC.

The chain has TRBV5-4 and TRBJ1-2; TRBD1 might be the D (6 bases). Trimming cost V 7 bases and J 1 base, with 11 bases left between them. The CDR3 has 13 residues. Germline V gives CDR1 SGHNT, CDR2 YYREEE (reference sequence). The CDR3 protein is CASSDRINYGYTF. The DNA of the CDR3 is TGTGCCAGCTCGGACAGAATTAACTATGGCTACACCTTC.

The chain couples TRBV7-2 to TRBJ1-1; 11 bases match TRBD1. The V and J ends lost 5 bases and 7 bases, in that order; junction bases with no gene match: 9. The CDR3 extends over 15 amino acids. Germline V gene sequence: CDR1 SGHTA, CDR2 FQGNSA. In DNA form, the CDR3 reads TGTGCCAGCAGCCCCCGGACAGGGGGCGCAGGTGAAGCTTTCTTT. Residues: CASSPRTGGAGEAFF. Full variable domain (missing parts from reference TRBV7-2 and TRBJ1-1): GAGVSQSPSNKVTEKGKDVELRCDPISGHTALYWYRQSLGQGLEFLIYFQGNSAPDKSGLPSDRFSAERTGGSVSTLTIQRTQQEDSAVYLCASSPRTGGAGEAFFGQGTRLTVV.

This chain joins TRBV14 and TRBJ2-1, with 14 bases lining up with TRBD2. The germline V gene has CDR1 SGHDN and CDR2 FVKESK. This CDR3 has 19 amino acids. J lost 6 bases, V lost 0 bases, and 10 bases had no gene match. The CDR3 nucleotides are TGTGCCAGCAGCCAAGACCCGACTAGCGGGAGGGCCTCATTCAATGAGCAGTTCTTC. It yields the protein CASSQDPTSGRASFNEQFF.

The chain uses TRBV30 and TRBJ2-7; 10 bases are shared with TRBD2. The trim removed 4 bases at V and 0 bases at J, leaving 9 bases unmatched. The CDR3 consists of 16 residues. Germline CDR1 GTSNPN, CDR2 SVGIG (reference sequence). CDR3 loop: CAWTETWTSGSYEQYF. The CDR3 coding sequence is TGTGCCTGGACCGAAACCTGGACTAGCGGCTCCTACGAGCAGTACTTC.

The rearrangement joins TRBV19 to TRBJ1-3, with TRBD1 as a possible D gene (5 bases). The germline CDR1 and CDR2 sequences are LNHDA and SQIVND (reference sequence). The CDR3 is 14 residues long. The germline V and J ends were trimmed by 3 bases and 2 bases, with 8 bases remaining between them. CDR3 in amino acids: CASSMGGAGNTIYF. CDR3 in DNA: TGTGCCAGTAGTATGGGGGGAGCTGGAAACACCATATATTTT. Full variable domain (rest looked up from reference TRBV19 and TRBJ1-3): DGGITQSPKYLFRKEGQNVTLSCEQNLNHDAMYWYRQDPGQGLRLIYYSQIVNDFQKGDIAEGYSVSREKKESFPLTVTSAQKNPTAFYLCASSMGGAGNTIYFGEGSWLTVV.

As to this clone: Because the CDR3's place on the DNA is in doubt, the DNA is left out and the CDR3 is given as listed by TCRdb. The chain is built from TRBV24-1 and TRBJ2-3; the tabulated D call, TRBD2, remains unverified against the DNA. Germline-derived CDR1 and CDR2 are KGHDR and SFDVKD. The CDR3 spans 15 residues, counting both ends. CDR3 loop: CATSTSGEGPDTQYF.

The genes are TRBV6-5 and TRBJ2-7; 8 bases line up with TRBD2. Germline V gene sequence: CDR1 MNHEY, CDR2 SVGAGI. The J segment lost 6 bases and the V segment lost 4 bases, leaving 8 bases of the junction unmatched. The CDR3 is made up of 14 amino acids. CDR3 DNA sequence: TGTGCCAGCAGTTTGAACCTTCGGGGGGGCGAGCAGTACTTC. Translating it yields CASSLNLRGGEQYF.

The chain carries TRBV19 and TRBJ2-1; TRBD1 matches 8 bases. The CDR3 spans 15 residues. J gave up 5 bases and V 3 bases, and 6 bases lay outside the gene matches. The germline CDR1 and CDR2 sequences are LNHDA and SQIVND (reference sequence). This CDR3 is CASSIGDRGHNEQFF. As DNA, the CDR3 is TGTGCCAGTAGTATCGGTGACAGGGGACACAATGAGCAGTTCTTC.

CDR3 sequence: CASSLDPGSDGYTF. DNA of the CDR3: TGTGCCAGCAGCTTGGACCCAGGATCGGATGGCTACACCTTC. The V gene is TRBV5-6, the J gene TRBJ1-2; D gene ambiguous. Germline V lookup: CDR1 SGHDT, CDR2 YYEEEE. The CDR3 length is 14 residues. Trimming cost V 0 bases and J 6 bases, with 12 bases left between them.

The chain couples TRBV12-5 to TRBJ1-1; no definite D call. Germline values: CDR1 LGHNT, CDR2 FRNRAP. The CDR3 consists of 13 residues. V was trimmed by 0 bases and J by 5 bases, leaving 7 bases between them. CDR3 loop: CASGLVSGTEAFF. The CDR3 bases are TGTGCTAGTGGTTTGGTCTCCGGGACTGAAGCTTTCTTT.